The 29 T cell receptor beta chains given below trace back to one sample, sequenced in a study of T cell responses to AZD1222 COVID-19 vaccine. Libraries were prepared by immunoSEQ multiplex PCR; TCRdb keeps only in-frame clonotypes and omits some of them. The sample lists about 94,000 clones, nearly 90% occurring once. The sample here was peripheral blood, taken on day 0 of AZD1222 vaccination. Receptors originate from an adult in good health.

The chain employs TRBV6-2 or TRBV6-3 and TRBJ2-3; D perhaps matches TRBD1 (6 bases). The CDR3 runs to 15 residues. Trimming pared 2 bases from V and 4 bases from J, leaving 13 bases between. Germline V gene data show CDR1 as MNHEY and CDR2 as SVGEGT. CDR3 region: CASSYGQGWSDTQYF. CDR3 sequence (DNA): TGTGCCAGCAGTTACGGCCAGGGGTGGTCAGATACGCAGTATTTT.

The chain has TRBV3-1 (or the pseudogene TRBV3-2) and TRBJ1-6, with D possibly matching TRBD1 (5 bases). V was pared by 0 bases and J by 8 bases, with 5 bases between. Germline lookup yields CDR1 LGHDT and CDR2 YNNKEL (reference sequence). The CDR3 has 13 residues. CDR3 in amino acids: CASSQEGDSPLHF. In nucleotides, the CDR3 is TGTGCCAGCAGCCAAGAGGGGGATTCACCCCTCCACTTT.

This chain links TRBV13 with TRBJ2-3; D gene uncertain. Looked up from germline, CDR1 is PRHDT and CDR2 is FYEKMQ (reference sequence). CDR3 length equals 12 residues. V was pared by 5 bases and J by 6 bases, with 9 bases between. This chain's CDR3 is CASSPQADTQYF. The CDR3 coding sequence is TGTGCCAGCAGCCCGCAGGCCGATACGCAGTATTTT.

The gene calls are TRBV3-1 (or the pseudogene TRBV3-2) and TRBJ1-4; D not resolved. Trimming took 4 bases from V and 8 from J, leaving 8 bases between them. CDR1 LGHDT and CDR2 YNNKEL come from the germline V gene (reference sequence). The CDR3 runs to 12 residues. CDR3 in DNA: TGTGCCAGCAGCCTCTACAGAGAAAAACTGTTTTTT. It codes for CASSLYREKLFF.

The J gene is TRBJ2-5, the V gene TRBV7-3, with D maybe TRBD2 (6 bases). Germline V gives CDR1 SGHTA, CDR2 FQGTGA. This CDR3 comprises 13 residues. V was cut by 2 bases and J by 5 bases, with 9 bases left in between. This chain's CDR3 is CASSLSGSETQYF. The CDR3 bases are TGTGCCAGCAGCTTATCCGGGAGCGAGACCCAGTACTTC.

The chain couples TRBV19 to TRBJ1-1, with D possibly matching TRBD1 (5 bases). The CDR3 covers 14 residues. The germline V gene has CDR1 LNHDA and CDR2 SQIVND (reference sequence). Trimming took 4 bases from V and 1 from J, leaving 10 bases between them. The CDR3 DNA sequence: TGTGCCAGTAGTACCAGGGAGAGGAACACTGAAGCTTTCTTT. Amino acids: CASSTRERNTEAFF. The full variable domain, in which reference TRBV19 and TRBJ1-1 provide the parts outside the CDR3, is DGGITQSPKYLFRKEGQNVTLSCEQNLNHDAMYWYRQDPGQGLRLIYYSQIVNDFQKGDIAEGYSVSREKKESFPLTVTSAQKNPTAFYLCASSTRERNTEAFFGQGTRLTVV.

The genes are TRBV19 and TRBJ1-2; TRBD1 aligns across 7 bases. CDR1 and CDR2 from the germline V gene are LNHDA and SQIVND (reference sequence). Trimming removed 6 bases from V and 0 bases from J; junction bases left unmatched: 7. The CDR3 is 15 residues long. The CDR3 region has the DNA TGTGCCAGTAGACCTACAGGGGACGCTAACTATGGCTACACCTTC. It codes for CASRPTGDANYGYTF. The entire variable domain, with the rest obtained from reference TRBV19 and TRBJ1-2, is as follows: DGGITQSPKYLFRKEGQNVTLSCEQNLNHDAMYWYRQDPGQGLRLIYYSQIVNDFQKGDIAEGYSVSREKKESFPLTVTSAQKNPTAFYLCASRPTGDANYGYTFGSGTRLTVV.

This clone appeared a single time. The rearrangement joins TRBV24-1 to TRBJ2-7; no definite D call. V dropped 8 bases and J dropped 1 base, with 14 bases sitting between them. Per the germline V gene, CDR1 is KGHDR and CDR2 is SFDVKD. The CDR3 runs to 14 residues. The CDR3 is CATKRPAVSYEQYF. In nucleotides, the CDR3 is TGTGCCACCAAACGGCCTGCCGTTTCCTACGAGCAGTACTTC.

This clone has a single count. V and J are TRBV7-9 and TRBJ1-6; maybe TRBD1 (5 bases). V was trimmed by 2 bases and J by 5 bases, leaving 7 bases between them. The CDR3 is 14 residues long. Germline assignment: CDR1 SEHNR and CDR2 FQNEAQ (reference sequence). The CDR3 region is CASSLQGDNSPLHF. DNA of the CDR3: TGTGCCAGCAGCTTACAGGGTGATAATTCACCCCTCCACTTT.

The chain has TRBV12-3 or TRBV12-4 and TRBJ1-6; D gene ambiguous. Between the trimmed V and J ends, which lost 5 bases and 9 bases, there was a span of 11 bases. The CDR3 sequence is 13 residues long. The CDR3 nucleotides are TGTGCCAGCAGTCCCTCCGGGATTTCACCCCTCCACTTT. Residues: CASSPSGISPLHF.

The V call is TRBV7-9, the J call TRBJ2-7; TRBD1 matches 9 bases. V was pared by 4 bases and J by 4 bases, with 5 bases of the junction left unmatched. The germline V gene has CDR1 SEHNR and CDR2 FQNEAQ (reference sequence). The CDR3 spans 14 residues. The CDR3 DNA reads as TGTGCCAGCAGCTCGGGACAGGGAGGGTACGAGCAGTACTTC. Residues: CASSSGQGGYEQYF.

This sequence joins TRBV2 and TRBJ1-3; tentative D call: TRBD1 (5 bases). CDR3 length equals 14 residues. Germline CDR1 and CDR2: SNHLY and FYNNEI. Trimming took 7 bases from V and 0 from J, leaving 10 bases between them. CDR3 coding DNA: TGTGCCAGCACCACAGGAGGCTCTGGAAACACCATATATTTT. It encodes CASTTGGSGNTIYF.

This clone was observed a handful of times. This chain links TRBV5-1 with TRBJ1-4; maybe TRBD1 (5 bases). CDR1 is SGHRS and CDR2 is YFSETQ in the germline V gene. The V end lost 7 bases, the J end lost 0 bases, and 19 bases lay between the germline ends. There are 17 residues in the CDR3. CDR3 sequence: CASGKGDSGSTNEKLFF. CDR3 DNA: TGCGCCAGCGGGAAGGGTGACAGCGGATCAACTAATGAAAAACTGTTTTTT.

The rearrangement uses TRBV6-5 and TRBJ2-1; TRBD1 aligns across 7 bases. Per the germline V gene, CDR1 is MNHEY and CDR2 is SVGAGI. This CDR3 has 14 residues. The V segment lost 6 bases and the J segment 7 bases; nucleotides outside the gene matches: 9. In DNA form, the CDR3 reads TGTGCCAGCAGGGATACAGGGGCGGGTAATGAGCAGTTCTTC. It translates to CASRDTGAGNEQFF.

The rearrangement joins TRBV30 to TRBJ1-1, with a weak D call TRBD1 (5 bases). The germline V and J ends were trimmed by 3 bases and 9 bases, with 20 bases remaining between them. The germline V gene has CDR1 GTSNPN and CDR2 SVGIG (reference sequence). This CDR3 has 14 residues. CDR3 in DNA: TGTGCCTGGAGCCTAGGGGTTCAGACTATTAAAGCTTTCTTT. Translation gives CAWSLGVQTIKAFF.

V usage is TRBV27 and J usage is TRBJ2-7; possibly TRBD1 for D (6 bases). V lost 7 bases to trimming and J lost 0 bases, with 16 bases between them. The CDR3 is 15 residues long. Germline-derived CDR1 and CDR2 are MNHEY and SMNVEV (reference sequence). This chain's CDR3 is CASKTGPMVSYEQYF. CDR3 nucleotide sequence: TGTGCCAGCAAAACAGGGCCCATGGTCTCCTACGAGCAGTACTTC.

CDR3: CATSGPGGVEQYF. CDR3 nucleotide sequence: TGTGCCACCAGTGGACCTGGGGGGGTAGAGCAGTACTTC. This chain uses TRBV24-1 with TRBJ2-7, with TRBD2 identical over 7 bases. Looked up from germline, CDR1 is KGHDR and CDR2 is SFDVKD. With V trimmed by 5 bases and J by 7 bases, 7 bases remained unmatched. The CDR3 covers 13 residues.

The chain uses TRBV5-1 and TRBJ2-1; tentatively, D is TRBD1 or TRBD2 (6 bases each). CDR3 length: 16 residues. Germline assignment: CDR1 SGHRS and CDR2 YFSETQ. The V end was cut by 0 bases, the J end by 4 bases, with 14 bases between. CDR3 sequence reads: CASSLGGARWYNEQFF. The CDR3, as DNA: TGCGCCAGCAGCTTGGGGGGGGCGAGGTGGTACAATGAGCAGTTCTTC.

This sequence joins TRBV7-9 and TRBJ1-3, with 7 bases lining up with TRBD1. The CDR3 has 13 amino acids. V lost 3 bases, J lost 4 bases, and 0 bases stayed unmatched. Germline V CDR1 and CDR2: SEHNR, FQNEAQ (reference sequence). CDR3 sequence (DNA): TGTGCCAGCAGCTTGGGACAGGGAAACACCATATATTTT. It encodes CASSLGQGNTIYF. Full variable domain (missing parts from reference TRBV7-9 and TRBJ1-3): DTGVSQNPRHKITKRGQNVTFRCDPISEHNRLYWYRQTLGQGPEFLTYFQNEAQLEKSRLLSDRFSAERPKGSFSTLEIQRTEQGDSAMYLCASSLGQGNTIYFGEGSWLTVV.

This chain joins TRBV7-2 and TRBJ2-3; TRBD2 agrees at 14 bases. CDR1 SGHTA and CDR2 FQGNSA come from the germline V gene. V was pared by 5 bases and J by 4 bases, with 5 bases of the junction left unmatched. This CDR3 comprises 16 residues. CDR3 loop: CASSPTSGGAADTQYF. The CDR3 coding sequence is TGTGCCAGCAGCCCGACTAGCGGGGGGGCGGCAGATACGCAGTATTTT.

Regarding this clone: The same CDR3 also results from other DNA sequences found in this sample. V usage is TRBV2 and J usage is TRBJ1-6, with 8 bases identical to TRBD1. CDR3 length: 13 amino acids. The germline V gene has CDR1 SNHLY and CDR2 FYNNEI. J was trimmed by 9 bases and V by 6 bases; bases with no gene match: 4. The CDR3 reads CASRGQGSSPLHF. The CDR3, as DNA: TGTGCCAGCAGAGGACAGGGAAGTTCACCCCTCCACTTT. Based on the CDR3 plus reference TRBV2 and TRBJ1-6, the full variable domain is EPEVTQTPSHQVTQMGQEVILRCVPISNHLYFYWYRQILGQKVEFLVSFYNNEISEKSEIFDDQFSVERPDGSNFTLKIRSTKLEDSAMYFCASRGQGSSPLHFGNGTRLTVT.

V usage is TRBV9 and J usage is TRBJ2-7; D perhaps matches TRBD1 (6 bases). Germline V gene sequence: CDR1 SGDLS, CDR2 YYNGEE. V dropped 3 bases and J dropped 7 bases, with 17 bases sitting between them. This CDR3 spans 14 amino acids. The DNA for the CDR3 is TGTGCCAGCAGCGCTGGCCTTGGGGGCTTTGAGCAGTACTTC. Translating it yields CASSAGLGGFEQYF.

To note about this clone: Relative to the germline gene, one junction end is altered; a read error may explain this. V is TRBV19 and J is TRBJ2-5; 8 bases agree with TRBD1. Germline CDR1 LNHDA, CDR2 SQIVND (reference sequence). The CDR3 is 15 amino acids. CDR3: CASSADTGGQEPQYF. In DNA, the CDR3 is TGTGCCAGTAGTGCTGATACAGGGGGGCAAGAGCCCCAGTACTTC.

CDR3 sequence (DNA): TGTGCCAGCAGCACGGACAGGGTCGAGACCCAGTACTTC. Translated, it gives CASSTDRVETQYF. This chain links TRBV7-2 with TRBJ2-5; 8 bases fit TRBD1. This CDR3 has 13 amino acids. Germline assignment: CDR1 SGHTA and CDR2 FQGNSA. With V trimmed by 5 bases and J by 5 bases, 4 bases remained unmatched.

CDR3 bases: TGTGCCAGCAGCCCTATACAGTCGGGACTCTCGGGAAACACCATATATTTT. It encodes CASSPIQSGLSGNTIYF. This chain uses TRBV5-6 with TRBJ1-3, with D possibly being TRBD1 (5 bases). The germline CDR1 and CDR2 sequences are SGHDT and YYEEEE. V lost 4 bases, J lost 4 bases, and 21 bases lay in between. The CDR3 is 17 amino acids. Full variable domain (rest looked up from reference TRBV5-6 and TRBJ1-3): DAGVTQSPTHLIKTRGQQVTLRCSPKSGHDTVSWYQQALGQGPQFIFQYYEEEERQRGNFPDRFSGHQFPNYSSELNVNALLLGDSALYLCASSPIQSGLSGNTIYFGEGSWLTVV.

The chain carries TRBV5-4 and TRBJ2-1; 14 positions agree with TRBD2. Germline lookup yields CDR1 SGHNT and CDR2 YYREEE (reference sequence). The trim removed 4 bases at V and 1 base at J, leaving 7 bases unmatched. This CDR3 comprises 18 residues. The CDR3 reads CASSPGLAGDQSYNEQFF. The CDR3 DNA follows: TGTGCCAGCAGCCCGGGACTAGCGGGGGATCAGTCCTACAATGAGCAGTTCTTC.

The chain is built from TRBV7-3 and TRBJ1-1; tentative D call: TRBD1 (6 bases). CDR1 and CDR2 from the germline V gene are SGHTA and FQGTGA. The CDR3 is 14 residues long. V dropped 0 bases and J dropped 2 bases, with 7 bases sitting between them. CDR3 coding DNA: TGTGCCAGCAGCTTAACGGGGGGCAACACTGAAGCTTTCTTT. Encoded protein: CASSLTGGNTEAFF.

The J gene is TRBJ2-3, the V gene TRBV18, with D perhaps matching TRBD1 or TRBD2 (5 bases each). Germline loops: CDR1 KGHSH, CDR2 LQKENI. V lost 3 bases and J 3 bases, leaving 13 bases between the germline ends. The CDR3 contains 15 residues. The CDR3 DNA sequence: TGTGCCAGCTCACCCTCGGGACGAGAGACAGATACGCAGTATTTT. The encoded protein is CASSPSGRETDTQYF.

The chain carries TRBV14 and TRBJ2-5; D is ambiguous. V gave up 4 bases and J gave up 1 base, with 7 bases separating them. Germline V gene data show CDR1 as SGHDN and CDR2 as FVKESK. The CDR3 is 13 residues long. The CDR3 DNA reads as TGTGCCAGCAGCCGACAACTCCAAGAGACCCAGTACTTC. It encodes CASSRQLQETQYF. Using reference TRBV14 and TRBJ2-5 for the parts outside the CDR3, the full variable domain is EAGVTQFPSHSVIEKGQTVTLRCDPISGHDNLYWYRRVMGKEIKFLLHFVKESKQDESGMPNNRFLAERTGGTYSTLKVQPAELEDSGVYFCASSRQLQETQYFGPGTRLLVL.